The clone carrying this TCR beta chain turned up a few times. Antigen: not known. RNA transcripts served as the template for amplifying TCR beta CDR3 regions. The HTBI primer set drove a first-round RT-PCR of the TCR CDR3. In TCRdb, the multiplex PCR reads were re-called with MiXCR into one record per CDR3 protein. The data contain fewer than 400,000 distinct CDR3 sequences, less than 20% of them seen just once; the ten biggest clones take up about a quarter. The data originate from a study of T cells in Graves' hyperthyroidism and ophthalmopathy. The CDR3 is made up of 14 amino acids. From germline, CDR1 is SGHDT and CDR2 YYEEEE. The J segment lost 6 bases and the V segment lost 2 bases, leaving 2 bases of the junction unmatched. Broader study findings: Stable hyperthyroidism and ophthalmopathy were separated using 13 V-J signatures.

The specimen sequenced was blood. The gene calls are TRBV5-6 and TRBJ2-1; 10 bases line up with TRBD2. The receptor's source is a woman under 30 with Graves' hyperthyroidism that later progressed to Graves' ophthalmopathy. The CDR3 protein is CASSFSGRPNEQFF. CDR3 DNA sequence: TGTGCCAGCAGCTTTAGCGGGAGGCCCAATGAGCAGTTCTTC. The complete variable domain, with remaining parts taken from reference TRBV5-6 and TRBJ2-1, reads DAGVTQSPTHLIKTRGQQVTLRCSPKSGHDTVSWYQQALGQGPQFIFQYYEEEERQRGNFPDRFSGHQFPNYSSELNVNALLLGDSALYLCASSFSGRPNEQFFGPGTRLTVL.